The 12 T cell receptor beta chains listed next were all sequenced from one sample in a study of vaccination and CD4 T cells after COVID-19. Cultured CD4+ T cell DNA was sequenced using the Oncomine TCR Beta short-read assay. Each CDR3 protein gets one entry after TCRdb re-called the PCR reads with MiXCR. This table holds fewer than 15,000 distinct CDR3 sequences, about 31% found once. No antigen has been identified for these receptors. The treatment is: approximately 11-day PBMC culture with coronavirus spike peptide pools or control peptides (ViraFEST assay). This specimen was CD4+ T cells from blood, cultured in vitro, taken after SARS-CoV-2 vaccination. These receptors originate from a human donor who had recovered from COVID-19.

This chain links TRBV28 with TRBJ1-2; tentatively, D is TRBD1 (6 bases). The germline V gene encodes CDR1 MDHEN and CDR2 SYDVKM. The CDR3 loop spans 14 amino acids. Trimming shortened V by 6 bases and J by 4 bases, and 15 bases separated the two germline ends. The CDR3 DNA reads TGTGCCAGCAGATCAACTGGGACACCCTATGGCTACACCTTC. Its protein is CASRSTGTPYGYTF.

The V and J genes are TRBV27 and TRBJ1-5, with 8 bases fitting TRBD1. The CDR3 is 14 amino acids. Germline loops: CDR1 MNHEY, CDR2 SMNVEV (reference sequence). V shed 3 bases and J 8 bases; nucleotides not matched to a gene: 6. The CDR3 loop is CASSFSGGGEPQHF. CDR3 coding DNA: TGTGCCAGCAGTTTTTCAGGGGGCGGAGAGCCCCAGCATTTT.

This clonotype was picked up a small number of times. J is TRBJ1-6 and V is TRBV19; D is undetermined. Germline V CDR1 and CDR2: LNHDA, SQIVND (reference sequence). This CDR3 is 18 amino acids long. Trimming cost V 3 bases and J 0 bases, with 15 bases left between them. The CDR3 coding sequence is TGTGCCAGTAGTATCTCGAGGCCCAGGAGCTCCTATAATTCACCCCTCCACTTT. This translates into CASSISRPRSSYNSPLHF.

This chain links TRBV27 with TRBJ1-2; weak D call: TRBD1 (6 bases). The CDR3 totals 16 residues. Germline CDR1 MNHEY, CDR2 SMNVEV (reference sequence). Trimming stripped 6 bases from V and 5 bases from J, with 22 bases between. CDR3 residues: CASSRGGSTGFYGYTF. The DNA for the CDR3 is TGTGCCAGCAGCCGGGGGGGGTCGACAGGATTTTATGGCTACACCTTC.

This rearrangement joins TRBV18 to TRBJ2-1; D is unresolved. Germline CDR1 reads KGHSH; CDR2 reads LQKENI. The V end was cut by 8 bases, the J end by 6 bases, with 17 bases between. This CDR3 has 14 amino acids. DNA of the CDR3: TGTGCCAGCCTCAAGGACGGGTTGGGCAATGAGCAGTTCTTC. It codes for CASLKDGLGNEQFF.

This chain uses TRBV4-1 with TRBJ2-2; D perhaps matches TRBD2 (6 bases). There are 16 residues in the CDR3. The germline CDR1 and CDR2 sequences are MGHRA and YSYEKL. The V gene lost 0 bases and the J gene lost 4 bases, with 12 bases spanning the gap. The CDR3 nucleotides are TGCGCCAGCAGCCAAGATAGGGACTCACTCACCGGGGAGCTGTTTTTT. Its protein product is CASSQDRDSLTGELFF.

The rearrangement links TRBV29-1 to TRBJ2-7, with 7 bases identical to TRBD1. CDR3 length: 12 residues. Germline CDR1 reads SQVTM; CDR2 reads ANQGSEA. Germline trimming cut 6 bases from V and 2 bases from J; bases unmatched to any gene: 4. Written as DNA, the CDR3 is TGCAGCGTCGTTAGGGGGCCCTACGAGCAGTACTTC. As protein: CSVVRGPYEQYF.

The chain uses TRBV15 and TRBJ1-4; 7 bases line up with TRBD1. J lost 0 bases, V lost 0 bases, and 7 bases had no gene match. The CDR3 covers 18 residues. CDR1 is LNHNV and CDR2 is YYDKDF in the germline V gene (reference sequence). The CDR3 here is CATSREGGTVATNEKLFF. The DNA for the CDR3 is TGTGCCACCAGCAGAGAAGGGGGCACCGTTGCAACTAATGAAAAACTGTTTTTT.

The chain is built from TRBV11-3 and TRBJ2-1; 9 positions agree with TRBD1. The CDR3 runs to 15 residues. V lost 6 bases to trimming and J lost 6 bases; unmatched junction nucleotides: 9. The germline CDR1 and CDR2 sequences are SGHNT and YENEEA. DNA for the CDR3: TGTGCCAGCAGTCCCGGGACAGGGACACTCAATGAGCAGTTCTTC. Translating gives CASSPGTGTLNEQFF.

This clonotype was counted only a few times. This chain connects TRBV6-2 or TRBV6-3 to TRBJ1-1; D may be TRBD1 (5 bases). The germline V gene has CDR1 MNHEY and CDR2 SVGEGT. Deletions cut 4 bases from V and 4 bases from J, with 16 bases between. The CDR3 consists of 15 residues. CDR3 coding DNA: TGTGCCAGCAGTTCTGGGTCCGGTGGGGGCACTGAAGCTTTCTTT. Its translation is CASSSGSGGGTEAFF.

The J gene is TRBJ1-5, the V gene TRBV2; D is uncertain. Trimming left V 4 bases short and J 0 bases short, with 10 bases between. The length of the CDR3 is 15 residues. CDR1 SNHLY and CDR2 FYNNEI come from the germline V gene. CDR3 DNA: TGTGCCAGCAGTGGTCGGCGGTTTAGCAATCAGCCCCAGCATTTT. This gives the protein CASSGRRFSNQPQHF.

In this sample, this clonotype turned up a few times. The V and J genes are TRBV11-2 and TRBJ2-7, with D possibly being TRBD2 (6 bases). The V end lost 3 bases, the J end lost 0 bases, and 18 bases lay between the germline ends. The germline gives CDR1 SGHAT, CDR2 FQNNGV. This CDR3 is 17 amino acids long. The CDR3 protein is CASSFKVLRGGSYEQYF. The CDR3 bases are TGTGCCAGCAGCTTTAAAGTATTGCGGGGCGGCTCCTACGAGCAGTACTTC.